The clone carrying this TCR beta chain was observed a handful of times. These data originate in a study of T cell changes during pregnancy in multiple sclerosis. Trimming removed 3 bases at V and 11 bases at J, with 13 bases between. Germline V lookup: CDR1 LNHDA, CDR2 SQIVND (reference sequence). The CDR3 extends over 12 amino acids. Sequenced by immunoSEQ multiplex PCR; TCRdb stores in-frame clones only, minus some. This table has about 30,000 clones, over 85% appearing once. This sequence joins TRBV19 and TRBJ1-1; D remains unclear. The receptor comes from a female donor in good health, enrolled as a control in a pregnancy study. Sample: CD4+ T cells from peripheral blood mononuclear cells, taken in the second trimester of pregnancy. As DNA, the CDR3 is TGTGCCAGTAGTATTAACCCACCAGCGGCTTTCTTT. It encodes CASSINPPAAFF.